This is a list of T cell receptor beta chains from one sample in a study of cytomegalovirus exposure and HLA in healthy donors. Only in-frame clones appear in the TCRdb table, and some are missing; sequencing was by immunoSEQ multiplex PCR. The sample lists hundreds of thousands of clones; about 79% were seen once. Sequenced material: PBMCs. Receptors originate from a man in his late teens or twenties in good health and CMV-seronegative. Each CDR3 is given with its conserved first and last residue. A D gene is named only where the DNA matches it firmly. Clone size, where shown, is once, few, many, or a class for clones that have expanded.

j_call	v_call	d_call	clone_size	cdr3_nt	cdr3_aa
TRBJ2-7	TRBV11-2	-	-	TGTGCCAGCAGCTTAGCTGCGGAGGGCTCCTACGAGCAGTACTTC	CASSLAAEGSYEQYF
TRBJ2-7	TRBV6-1	-	-	TGTGCCAGCAGACAGGAGAGGTACGAGCAGTACTTC	CASRQERYEQYF
TRBJ2-5	TRBV20-1	-	once	TGCAGTGCTAGCGGGGAGGAGACCCAGTACTTC	CSASGEETQYF
TRBJ2-6	TRBV29-1	-	-	TGCAGCGTTGGGGAGTCTGGGGCCAACGTCCTGACTTTC	CSVGESGANVLTF
TRBJ2-1	TRBV27	TRBD1	-	TGTGCCAGCAGTTTAGGGACAGGGAACAATGAGCAGTTCTTC	CASSLGTGNNEQFF
TRBJ1-3	TRBV6-5	-	-	TGTGCCAGCAGGATACAGGGCACTGGAAACACCATATATTTT	CASRIQGTGNTIYF
TRBJ1-5	TRBV6-5	TRBD1	few	TGTGCCAGCAGTCCCCGACAGGGTGGTCAGCCCCAGCATTTT	CASSPRQGGQPQHF
TRBJ2-6	TRBV15	-	-	TGTGCCACCAGCGGGGGACACGGAGACTCTGGGGCCAACGTCCTGACTTTC	CATSGGHGDSGANVLTF
TRBJ1-1	TRBV6-6	TRBD1	-	TGTGCCAGCAGTTCGGGACAGGGGGCCAACACTGAAGCTTTCTTT	CASSSGQGANTEAFF
TRBJ2-5	TRBV2	TRBD1	-	TGTGCCAGCAGTAACCAGGACAGGGCCGCTAAGACCCAGTACTTC	CASSNQDRAAKTQYF
TRBJ2-1	TRBV29-1	-	-	TGCAGCGTTGAGCCACTGCTCAATGAGCAGTTCTTC	CSVEPLLNEQFF
TRBJ2-7	TRBV7-9	-	-	TGTTCCAGCAGCTTACCCCTATCTCAGGGCGGGATCTCCTACGAGCAGTACTTC	CSSSLPLSQGGISYEQYF
TRBJ2-7	TRBV15	TRBD1	once	TGTGCCACCAGCAGCGGGACAGGGGGCTCCTACGAGCAGTACTTC	CATSSGTGGSYEQYF
TRBJ2-3	TRBV28	TRBD2	-	TGTGCCAGCTTCCAGGGATTCGCGGGAGGCACAGATACGCAGTATTTT	CASFQGFAGGTDTQYF
TRBJ2-2	TRBV5-1	TRBD1	-	TGCGCCAGCAGCCCGGACCCCCAGGGGGCGCCCCCCGGGGAGCTGTTTTTT	CASSPDPQGAPPGELFF
TRBJ2-1	TRBV28	-	-	TGTGCCAGCAGTGCCGGTCCTACCCCCGATGAGCAGTTCTTC	CASSAGPTPDEQFF
TRBJ2-2	TRBV5-1	TRBD2	-	TGCGCCAGCAGCCCCCGGGATAGCGGGGGCCCCGGGGAGCTGTTTTTT	CASSPRDSGGPGELFF
TRBJ2-4	TRBV28	TRBD2	few	TGTGCCAGCACCGGACTAGCGGGAGGGCCCGGGGCCAAAAACATTCAGTACTTC	CASTGLAGGPGAKNIQYF
TRBJ2-7	TRBV5-6	TRBD1	-	TGTGCCAGCAGCAATCGACGACAGGGCCGAACGCGGGAGCAGTACTTC	CASSNRRQGRTREQYF
TRBJ1-1	TRBV27	-	-	TGTGCCAGCAGTTTCTATGAGTCGAACACTGAAGCTTTCTTT	CASSFYESNTEAFF
TRBJ1-2	TRBV6-6	TRBD1	-	TGTGCCAGCAGTTACCCCGGACAGGGGACTTATGGCTACACCTTC	CASSYPGQGTYGYTF
TRBJ1-5	TRBV30	-	-	TGTGCCTGGAGTACGGACCAGGGTGGGAGCAATCAGCCCCAGCATTTT	CAWSTDQGGSNQPQHF
TRBJ1-5	TRBV10-3	-	once	TGTGCCATCAGTGAGTTACAGGGAGGCAATCAGCCCCAGCATTTT	CAISELQGGNQPQHF
TRBJ2-1	TRBV28	TRBD2	-	TGTGCCAGCAGGCTAGCGGGGGTCTACAATGAGCAGTTCTTC	CASRLAGVYNEQFF
TRBJ2-3	TRBV15	TRBD2	-	TGTGCCACCAGCGGTTTAGCGGGAGGTGACACAGATACGCAGTATTTT	CATSGLAGGDTDTQYF
TRBJ2-5	TRBV7-9	TRBD1	-	TGTGCCAGCAGCCCTCGGGACAGGCTCCAAGAGACCCAGTACTTC	CASSPRDRLQETQYF
TRBJ1-6	TRBV15	-	few	TGTGCCACCAGCACCGGGGACTCGAGCTCCTATAATTCACCCCTCCACTTT	CATSTGDSSSYNSPLHF
TRBJ2-1	TRBV9	TRBD2	few	TGTGCCAGCAGCCCCGGCGAGGCGGGGGTGTACAATGAGCAGTTCTTC	CASSPGEAGVYNEQFF
TRBJ2-1	TRBV14	-	-	TGTGCCAGCAGCACGTTGGTGGGCGACAATGAGCAGTTCTTC	CASSTLVGDNEQFF
TRBJ1-6	TRBV6-5	TRBD1	few	TGTGCCAGCAGTGCATCCACAGGGGGCTCGCTCCACTTT	CASSASTGGSLHF
TRBJ1-2	TRBV29-1	TRBD1	-	TGCAGCGTTGAAGCGGGACAGGGGTTTAAAGGCTACACCTTC	CSVEAGQGFKGYTF
TRBJ2-7	TRBV7-2	-	few	TGTGCCAGCAGCCACCCAGGTGGCGGGGTCTACGAGCAGTACTTC	CASSHPGGGVYEQYF
TRBJ1-6	TRBV4-3	-	-	TGCGCCAGCAGCCATCAGGGCGGTAATTCACCCCTCCACTTT	CASSHQGGNSPLHF